These T cell receptor beta chains were read from a single sample in a study of cytomegalovirus exposure and HLA in healthy donors. Only in-frame clones appear in the TCRdb table, and some are missing; sequencing was by immunoSEQ multiplex PCR. The sample lists around 120,000 clones, roughly two thirds occurring once. Source material: PBMCs. These receptors all stem from a man younger than 40 in good health and CMV-seropositive. Each CDR3 is given with its conserved first and last residue. Each record gives: clone size, J gene, D gene, V gene, CDR3 protein, CDR3 DNA. D genes are given only for firm matches. Only some rows state a clone size, as once, few, many or a class for expanded clones.

NA	TRBJ2-3	TRBD1	TRBV30	CAWQGALDTQYF	TGTGCCTGGCAGGGGGCATTAGATACGCAGTATTTT
NA	TRBJ2-3	NA	TRBV5-6	CASSPTSGTQYF	TGTGCCAGCAGCCCTACTAGTGGTACGCAGTATTTT
once	TRBJ1-3	NA	TRBV7-4	CASSLRGLGGNTIYF	TGTGCCAGCAGCTTACGGGGGTTAGGTGGAAACACCATATATTTT
once	TRBJ2-1	TRBD2	TRBV29-1	CSVEDPGTSRVNEQFF	TGCAGCGTTGAAGACCCCGGGACTAGCCGGGTAAATGAGCAGTTCTTC
NA	TRBJ1-1	NA	TRBV5-1	CASSLHAARANTEAFF	TGCGCCAGCAGCCTACATGCCGCCAGGGCGAACACTGAAGCTTTCTTT
NA	TRBJ2-3	NA	TRBV10-3	CAISEYSLGDTQYF	TGTGCCATCAGTGAGTATAGCCTTGGAGATACGCAGTATTTT
NA	TRBJ1-3	NA	TRBV6-1	CASSETSLWPGNTIYF	TGTGCCAGCAGTGAGACATCTCTTTGGCCTGGAAACACCATATATTTT
NA	TRBJ1-1	TRBD1	TRBV7-9	CASSLQAGGWYTEAFF	TGTGCCAGCAGCCTTCAAGCAGGGGGATGGTACACTGAAGCTTTCTTT
once	TRBJ2-3	TRBD2	TRBV28	CASSLWRAGELGEGESSTDTQYF	TGTGCCAGCAGTTTATGGAGGGCGGGAGAGTTGGGCGAAGGAGAGTCCAGCACAGATACGCAGTATTTT
few	TRBJ1-5	TRBD1	TRBV6-5	CASSRQTGKPQHF	TGTGCCAGCAGTAGGCAGACAGGGAAGCCCCAGCATTTT
NA	TRBJ2-7	NA	TRBV9	CASSVGVSRERRNEQYF	TGTGCCAGCAGCGTAGGGGTTTCGAGGGAGAGGCGTAACGAGCAGTACTTC
NA	TRBJ2-1	TRBD1	TRBV2	CASMPGQNNEQFF	TGTGCCAGTATGCCGGGACAGAACAATGAGCAGTTCTTC
few	TRBJ2-7	TRBD2	TRBV14	CASSQGLANTEQYF	TGTGCCAGCAGCCAAGGACTAGCCAACACCGAGCAGTACTTC
few	TRBJ2-3	TRBD1	TRBV29-1	CSVDCRGSSTDTQYF	TGCAGCGTTGATTGCAGGGGGTCTAGCACAGATACGCAGTATTTT
NA	TRBJ2-5	TRBD2	TRBV10-3	CAISESLAGSKSRGEETQYF	TGTGCCATCAGTGAGTCCCTAGCGGGCTCTAAAAGTCGCGGTGAAGAGACCCAGTACTTC
few	TRBJ2-7	NA	TRBV4-1	CASSQKNRDSYEQYF	TGCGCCAGCAGCCAAAAAAACAGGGACTCCTACGAGCAGTACTTC
few	TRBJ2-6	NA	TRBV7-9	CASSLAGGIGANVLTF	TGTGCCAGCAGCTTAGCAGGGGGAATCGGGGCCAACGTCCTGACTTTC
NA	TRBJ1-4	TRBD1	TRBV4-1	CASSQPPDRAPHTNEKLFF	TGCGCCAGCAGCCAACCTCCGGACAGGGCCCCTCACACTAATGAAAAACTGTTTTTT
NA	TRBJ1-2	TRBD1	TRBV9	CASSGRGGEGYGYTF	TGTGCCAGCAGCGGAAGAGGGGGCGAGGGGTATGGCTACACCTTC
NA	TRBJ2-3	TRBD2	TRBV28	CASSPTSGSRTDTQYF	TGTGCCAGCAGTCCGACTAGCGGGAGCAGGACAGATACGCAGTATTTT
few	TRBJ1-6	TRBD1	TRBV10-3	CAISPRTGDDSGNSPLHF	TGTGCCATCAGTCCTAGGACAGGGGACGACTCGGGGAATTCACCCCTCCACTTT
NA	TRBJ2-4	TRBD2	TRBV9	CASSSRLAGSAGDIQYF	TGTGCCAGCAGCTCCAGATTAGCGGGCTCTGCGGGGGACATTCAGTACTTC
few	TRBJ2-1	NA	TRBV7-3	CASSPFPTGNEQFF	TGTGCCAGCAGCCCCTTTCCGACGGGTAATGAGCAGTTCTTC
NA	TRBJ2-3	NA	TRBV5-8	CASSLERGDTQYF	TGTGCCAGCAGCTTGGAACGGGGAGATACGCAGTATTTT
NA	TRBJ1-1	TRBD1	TRBV9	CASSLAGTGLFAEAFF	TGTGCCAGCAGCCTAGCCGGGACAGGGTTGTTCGCTGAAGCTTTCTTT
NA	TRBJ1-5	NA	TRBV15	CATSRDRGSQPQHF	TGTGCCACCAGCAGAGATCGAGGGTCTCAGCCCCAGCATTTT
NA	TRBJ2-2	NA	TRBV5-5	CASSIGTQNTGELFF	TGTGCCAGCAGCATCGGGACACAGAACACCGGGGAGCTGTTTTTT
NA	TRBJ2-7	NA	TRBV5-6	CASSRDSYNPDFYEQYF	TGTGCCAGCAGCCGAGACTCTTATAACCCTGACTTTTACGAGCAGTACTTC
NA	TRBJ1-1	NA	TRBV9	CASSVQGAEAFF	TGTGCCAGCAGCGTCCAGGGCGCTGAAGCTTTCTTT
NA	TRBJ2-3	NA	TRBV20-1	CSASEPDTQYF	TGCAGTGCTAGTGAGCCAGATACGCAGTATTTT
once	TRBJ1-4	NA	TRBV5-1	CASSPRVLGNEKLFF	TGCGCCAGCAGCCCGAGGGTTTTGGGCAATGAAAAACTGTTTTTT
NA	TRBJ1-5	TRBD1	TRBV7-9	CASSSGTASNQPQHF	TGTGCCAGCAGCTCGGGGACAGCCAGCAATCAGCCCCAGCATTTT
NA	TRBJ2-1	NA	TRBV4-1	CASSYKTGSSSSYNEQFF	TGCGCCAGCAGTTACAAGACTGGCTCGTCGAGCTCCTACAATGAGCAGTTCTTC